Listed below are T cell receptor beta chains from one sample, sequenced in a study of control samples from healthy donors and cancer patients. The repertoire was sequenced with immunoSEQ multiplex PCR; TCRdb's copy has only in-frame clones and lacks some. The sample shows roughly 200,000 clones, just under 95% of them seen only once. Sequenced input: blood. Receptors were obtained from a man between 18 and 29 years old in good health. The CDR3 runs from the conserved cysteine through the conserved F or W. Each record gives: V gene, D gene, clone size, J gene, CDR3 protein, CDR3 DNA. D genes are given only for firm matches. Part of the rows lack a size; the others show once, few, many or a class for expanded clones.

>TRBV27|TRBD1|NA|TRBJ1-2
CASSMRGRFNGYTF
TGTGCCAGCAGTATGAGGGGGCGCTTCAATGGCTACACCTTC
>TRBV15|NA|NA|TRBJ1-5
CATSREEMAANQPQHF
TGTGCCACCAGCAGAGAGGAAATGGCAGCAAATCAGCCCCAGCATTTT
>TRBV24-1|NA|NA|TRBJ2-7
CATSDLEISFISEQYF
TGTGCCACCAGTGATTTGGAGATTTCTTTCATCTCCGAGCAGTACTTC
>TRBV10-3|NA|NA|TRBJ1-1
CAIQETAGNSGTEAFF
TGTGCCATCCAGGAAACGGCGGGAAATAGCGGCACTGAAGCTTTCTTT
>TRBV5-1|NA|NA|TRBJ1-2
CASSLGSGDYGYGYTF
TGCGCCAGCAGCTTGGGGTCGGGGGATTATGGCTATGGCTACACCTTC
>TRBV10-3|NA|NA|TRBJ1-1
CAISESKFGTLAFF
TGTGCCATCAGTGAGTCGAAATTCGGGACTTTAGCTTTCTTT
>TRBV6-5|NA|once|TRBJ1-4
CASSYMGSANEKLFF
TGTGCCAGCAGTTACATGGGATCGGCTAATGAAAAACTGTTTTTT
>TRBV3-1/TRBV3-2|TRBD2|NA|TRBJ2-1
CASSQYMGGGSSSYNEQFF
TGTGCCAGCAGCCAATATATGGGCGGGGGGTCGAGCTCCTACAATGAGCAGTTCTTC
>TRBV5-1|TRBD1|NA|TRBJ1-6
CASSDRVNSPLHF
TGCGCCAGCTCCGACAGGGTCAATTCACCCCTCCACTTT
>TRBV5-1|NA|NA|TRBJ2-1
CASSLAYNEQFF
TGCGCCAGCAGCTTGGCTTACAATGAGCAGTTCTTC
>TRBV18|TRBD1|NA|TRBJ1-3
CASSPAPGQGANTAGNTIYF
TGTGCCAGCTCACCCGCGCCGGGACAGGGGGCGAATACTGCTGGAAACACCATATATTTT
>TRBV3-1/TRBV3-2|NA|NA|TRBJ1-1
CASSQDTQREAFF
TGTGCCAGCAGCCAAGATACACAGCGAGAAGCTTTCTTT
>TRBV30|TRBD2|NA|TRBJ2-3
CAWSDGTISSTDTQYF
TGTGCCTGGAGTGACGGGACTATCTCTAGCACAGATACGCAGTATTTT
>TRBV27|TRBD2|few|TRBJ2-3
CASGGDTDTQYF
TGTGCCAGCGGGGGGGATACAGATACGCAGTATTTT
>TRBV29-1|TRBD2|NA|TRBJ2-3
CSVGRTSGDRTDTQYF
TGCAGCGTTGGACGGACTAGCGGGGACCGCACAGATACGCAGTATTTT
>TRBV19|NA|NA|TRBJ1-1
CASSIRAVGMNTEAFF
TGTGCCAGTAGTATACGGGCGGTGGGCATGAACACTGAAGCTTTCTTT
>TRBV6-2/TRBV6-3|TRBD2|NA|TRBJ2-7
CASTPRRGGLVEQYF
TGTGCCAGCACCCCGAGGCGCGGGGGGTTGGTGGAGCAGTACTTC
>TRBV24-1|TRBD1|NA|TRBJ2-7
CATRSRQGISYEQYF
TGTGCCACCAGGAGTAGACAGGGGATCTCCTACGAGCAGTACTTC
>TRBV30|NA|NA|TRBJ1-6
CAWRTQQGPPLHF
TGTGCCTGGAGGACCCAACAGGGTCCACCCCTCCACTTT
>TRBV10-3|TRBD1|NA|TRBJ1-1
CAIRTGGENTEAFF
TGTGCCATCAGGACAGGGGGCGAAAACACTGAAGCTTTCTTT
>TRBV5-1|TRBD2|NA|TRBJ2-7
CASSSGGLSYEQYF
TGCGCCAGCAGCTCGGGGGGGCTCTCCTACGAGCAGTACTTC
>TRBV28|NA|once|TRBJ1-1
CASIKPPGLGLNTEAFF
TGTGCCAGCATTAAACCACCGGGACTGGGATTGAACACTGAAGCTTTCTTT
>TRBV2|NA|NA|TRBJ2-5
CATWEEGETQYF
TGTGCCACCTGGGAGGAAGGGGAGACCCAGTACTTC
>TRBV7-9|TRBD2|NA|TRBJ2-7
CASSLQPGLGICEQYF
TGTGCCAGCAGCTTACAACCGGGACTAGGAATCTGCGAGCAGTACTTC
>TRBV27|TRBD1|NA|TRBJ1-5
CASSLDWDSPYSKCNQPQHF
TGTGCCAGCAGTCTTGACTGGGACAGTCCCTACTCCAAATGCAATCAGCCCCAGCATTTT
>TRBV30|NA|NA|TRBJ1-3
CAWIPRFNSGNTIYF
TGTGCCTGGATACCCAGGTTTAACTCTGGAAACACCATATATTTT
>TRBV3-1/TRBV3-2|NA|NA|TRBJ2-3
CASSQSYTQYF
TGTGCCAGCAGCCAGTCCTATACGCAGTATTTT
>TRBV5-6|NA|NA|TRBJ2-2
CASSPRLGGRTGELFF
TGTGCCAGCAGCCCTCGACTGGGTGGGAGGACCGGGGAGCTGTTTTTT
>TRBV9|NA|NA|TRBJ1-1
CASSVVSSETEAFF
TGTGCCAGCAGCGTAGTATCTTCGGAGACTGAAGCTTTCTTT
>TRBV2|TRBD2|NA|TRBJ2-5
CASSEAASGGLETQYF
TGTGCCAGCAGTGAAGCGGCTAGCGGGGGGTTGGAGACCCAGTACTTC
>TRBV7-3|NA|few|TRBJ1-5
CASSSHRDRQPQHF
TGTGCCAGCAGCTCCCACAGGGATAGACAGCCCCAGCATTTT
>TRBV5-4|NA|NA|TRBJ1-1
CASSLEGVRVYTEAFF
TGTGCCAGCAGCTTGGAAGGGGTTCGGGTCTACACTGAAGCTTTCTTT
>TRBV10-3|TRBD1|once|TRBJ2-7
CAISLDRASYEQYF
TGTGCCATCAGTCTAGACAGGGCGTCCTACGAGCAGTACTTC
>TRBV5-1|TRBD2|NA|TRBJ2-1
CASSLGASGGLYNEQFF
TGCGCCAGCAGCTTGGGGGCTAGCGGGGGCCTTTACAATGAGCAGTTCTTC
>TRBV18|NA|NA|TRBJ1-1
CASSPGGGYFTEAFF
TGTGCCAGCTCACCGGGAGGGGGGTATTTCACTGAAGCTTTCTTT
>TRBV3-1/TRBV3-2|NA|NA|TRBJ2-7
CASSPGGLVEQYF
TGTGCCAGCAGCCCCGGAGGGTTGGTAGAGCAGTACTTC
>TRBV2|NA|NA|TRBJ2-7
CASMTDKQRSYEQYF
TGTGCCAGCATGACAGACAAACAACGTTCCTACGAGCAGTACTTC
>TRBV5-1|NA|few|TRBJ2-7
CASSSEGRQTYEQYF
TGCGCCAGCAGCTCAGAAGGCCGACAGACTTACGAGCAGTACTTC
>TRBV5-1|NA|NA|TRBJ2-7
CASSSGRGYEQYF
TGCGCCAGCAGCTCCGGACGGGGCTACGAGCAGTACTTC
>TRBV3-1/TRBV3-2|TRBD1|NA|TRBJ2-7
CASSQSRDSPYEQYF
TGTGCCAGCAGCCAATCCCGGGACAGCCCCTACGAGCAGTACTTC
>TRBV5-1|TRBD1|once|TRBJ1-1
CASSLGGQGRAEAFF
TGCGCCAGCAGCTTGGGGGGACAGGGGAGAGCTGAAGCTTTCTTT
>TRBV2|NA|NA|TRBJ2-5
CASSPPRPAEEETQYF
TGTGCCAGCAGTCCGCCCCGTCCAGCGGAAGAAGAGACCCAGTACTTC
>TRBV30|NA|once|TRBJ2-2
CAWSRVGTGELFF
TGTGCCTGGAGCCGGGTTGGCACCGGGGAGCTGTTTTTT
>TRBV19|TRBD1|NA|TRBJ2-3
CASSKDRADTQYF
TGTGCCAGTAGTAAAGACAGGGCAGATACGCAGTATTTT
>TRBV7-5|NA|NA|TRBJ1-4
CVRSSRGGKGEKLFF
TGTGTCAGAAGCTCGCGGGGGGGAAAGGGTGAAAAACTGTTTTTT
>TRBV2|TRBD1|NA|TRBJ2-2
CASSRGQVNGGELFF
TGTGCCAGCAGTCGGGGACAGGTCAATGGCGGGGAGCTGTTTTTT
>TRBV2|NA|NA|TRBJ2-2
CAGEGLSGELFF
TGTGCCGGGGAAGGACTTAGCGGGGAGCTGTTTTTT
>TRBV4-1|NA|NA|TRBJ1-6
CASSQVPLVGSDSPLHF
TGCGCCAGCAGCCAAGTACCTCTTGTTGGATCGGATTCACCCCTCCACTTT
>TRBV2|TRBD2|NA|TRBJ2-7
CASPRYERGSYEQYF
TGTGCCAGCCCTCGGTATGAGCGGGGTTCCTACGAGCAGTACTTC
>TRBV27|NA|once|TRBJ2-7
CASGPGLSSYEQYF
TGTGCCAGCGGCCCCGGCCTCAGCTCCTACGAGCAGTACTTC
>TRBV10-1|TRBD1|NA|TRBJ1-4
CARTGVNEKLFF
TGCGCCAGGACAGGGGTTAATGAAAAACTGTTTTTT
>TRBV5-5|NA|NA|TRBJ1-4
CASSLRRTDEKLFF
TGTGCCAGCAGCTTGAGGCGGACAGATGAAAAACTGTTTTTT
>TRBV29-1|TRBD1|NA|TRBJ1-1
CSVGRDRLLHTEAFF
TGCAGCGTTGGTAGGGACAGACTCCTTCACACTGAAGCTTTCTTT
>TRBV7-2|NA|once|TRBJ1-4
CASSPWPTATNEKLFF
TGTGCCAGCAGCCCTTGGCCGACGGCAACTAATGAAAAACTGTTTTTT
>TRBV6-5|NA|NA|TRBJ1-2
CASIRGAPNYGYTF
TGTGCCAGCATTAGGGGGGCCCCTAACTATGGCTACACCTTC
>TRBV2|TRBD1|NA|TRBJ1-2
CASRGDRMANYGYTF
TGTGCCAGCAGAGGGGACAGGATGGCTAACTATGGCTACACCTTC
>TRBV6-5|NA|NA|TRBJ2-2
CASTVGEYTGELFF
TGTGCCAGCACCGTAGGGGAGTACACCGGGGAGCTGTTTTTT